Each of the 30 T cell receptor beta chains below was sequenced from the same sample in a study of blood T cell repertoires in COVID-19. The repertoire was sequenced with immunoSEQ multiplex PCR; TCRdb's copy has only in-frame clones and lacks some. Of 350,000 to 550,000 clones in the sample, around 91% were seen once. Sequenced input: PBMCs or T cells enriched from blood (not recorded which). All receptors come from a man between 25 and 39 years old who had recovered from COVID-19.

V and J are TRBV27 and TRBJ2-4; tentative D call: TRBD1 (6 bases). Trimming cost V 2 bases and J 1 base, with 9 bases left between them. CDR3 size: 15 residues. Germline CDR1 reads MNHEY; CDR2 reads SMNVEV (reference sequence). The CDR3 loop is CASSLQGFAKNIQYF. The CDR3 region has the DNA TGTGCCAGCAGTTTACAGGGGTTCGCCAAAAACATTCAGTACTTC.

The J gene is TRBJ2-3, the V gene TRBV7-9; 9 bases agree with TRBD2. Unmatched junction bases numbered 16, after V lost 5 bases and J lost 1 base. Germline values: CDR1 SEHNR, CDR2 FQNEAQ (reference sequence). The CDR3 has 19 residues. CDR3 protein: CASSPGLIAGARRTDTQYF. The CDR3 DNA reads as TGTGCCAGCAGCCCCGGGTTGATAGCGGGAGCTCGACGCACAGATACGCAGTATTTT.

The chain is built from TRBV11-1 and TRBJ1-1; no firm D call. This CDR3 spans 13 amino acids. The V end was cut by 6 bases, the J end by 7 bases, with 15 bases between. Germline CDR1 and CDR2: SGHAT and FQDESV (reference sequence). The CDR3 bases are TGTGCCAGCAGTATGCAGCCCGAGGGTGAAGCTTTCTTT. It encodes CASSMQPEGEAFF.

The V and J genes are TRBV30 and TRBJ1-5; no clear D. Germline V gene data show CDR1 as GTSNPN and CDR2 as SVGIG (reference sequence). Trimming pared 3 bases from V and 4 bases from J, leaving 19 bases between. The CDR3 consists of 16 residues. CDR3 nucleotide sequence: TGTGCCTGGAGCCAACGGTGGCAGCGGCGGAATCAGCCCCAGCATTTT. Translation gives CAWSQRWQRRNQPQHF.

The chain couples TRBV13 to TRBJ2-3; 10 bases align to TRBD2. The CDR3 length is 17 residues. In germline, CDR1 is PRHDT, CDR2 FYEKMQ (reference sequence). With V trimmed by 1 base and J by 0 bases, 4 bases remained unmatched. The CDR3 DNA follows: TGTGCCAGCAGCTTAGCGGGACTAGCGATTAGCACAGATACGCAGTATTTT. As protein: CASSLAGLAISTDTQYF.

This clone was observed once. The CDR3 nucleotides are TGTGCCAGCAGTCTCCAGGGGCGGGAAGCTTTCTTT. Its protein product is CASSLQGREAFF. This chain links TRBV6-5 with TRBJ1-1; perhaps TRBD1 as D (6 bases). This CDR3 is built from 12 residues. Germline loops: CDR1 MNHEY, CDR2 SVGAGI. The V and J ends lost 5 bases and 8 bases respectively, with 12 bases between them.

The J gene is TRBJ1-2, the V gene TRBV10-3; a weak D match, TRBD1 (6 bases). This CDR3 region has 11 residues. The germline CDR1 and CDR2 sequences are ENHRY and SYGVKD. The V end lost 10 bases, the J end lost 8 bases, and 14 bases lay between the germline ends. The chain's CDR3 is CATSGENGYTF. In nucleotides, the CDR3 is TGTGCCACCTCAGGGGAAAACGGCTACACCTTC.

Comment on this clone: Likely a read error: the CDR3 ends without its conserved phenylalanine or tryptophan. The limits of the CDR3 on the DNA are not certain, so only TCRdb's listed CDR3 is given. This chain links TRBV6-4 with TRBJ2-7; the D call TRBD1 from the table was never checked on the DNA. The CDR3 spans 10 amino acids, including both terminal residues. Germline V gene sequence: CDR1 MRHNA, CDR2 SNTAGT. CDR3 protein: CASSEGQSHS.

This clone is a singleton in its sample. This rearrangement joins TRBV7-8 to TRBJ2-7, with D possibly TRBD2 on 5 matching bases. This CDR3 comprises 14 residues. Germline V gives CDR1 SGHVS, CDR2 FQNEAQ. Between the trimmed V and J ends, which lost 1 base and 1 base, there was a span of 8 bases. The CDR3 loop is CASSLGWRSYEQYF. For the CDR3, the DNA is TGTGCCAGCAGCTTAGGTTGGAGGTCCTACGAGCAGTACTTC.

The chain joins TRBV18 to TRBJ2-7, with 7 bases fitting TRBD2. The trim removed 5 bases at V and 2 bases at J, leaving 12 bases unmatched. The CDR3 consists of 16 residues. Per the germline V gene, CDR1 is KGHSH and CDR2 is LQKENI. Written as DNA, the CDR3 is TGTGCCAGCTCAGCTCGGGAAGCGGGATCCACCTACGAGCAGTACTTC. Translated: CASSAREAGSTYEQYF.

This rearrangement joins TRBV24-1 to TRBJ2-7, with D uncertain. Germline CDR1 KGHDR, CDR2 SFDVKD. V lost 3 bases to trimming and J lost 1 base, with 12 bases between them. The CDR3 extends over 15 amino acids. The CDR3 DNA reads TGTGCCACCAGTGATCCCAGGAAAGCTTCCTACGAGCAGTACTTC. Protein sequence: CATSDPRKASYEQYF.

The chain recombines TRBV7-9 with TRBJ2-2; 8 nucleotides align to TRBD1. V dropped 3 bases and J dropped 6; count of bases not matched to a gene: 12. The CDR3 is 17 residues long. Germline V gives CDR1 SEHNR, CDR2 FQNEAQ (reference sequence). The CDR3 coding sequence is TGTGCCAGCAGCTTTCCCCCGGGACAGGAAAACGCCGGGGAGCTGTTTTTT. This codes for CASSFPPGQENAGELFF.

The chain links TRBV18 to TRBJ2-2; 7 bases are a match to TRBD2. The CDR3 extends over 16 amino acids. V dropped 3 bases and J dropped 3; count of bases not matched to a gene: 7. The germline V gene encodes CDR1 KGHSH and CDR2 LQKENI. As DNA, the CDR3 is TGTGCCAGCTCACCGCCCGGGACTATAGACACCGGGGAGCTGTTTTTT. Translation: CASSPPGTIDTGELFF. The full variable domain, rest sourced from reference TRBV18 and TRBJ2-2, is NAGVMQNPRHLVRRRGQEARLRCSPMKGHSHVYWYRQLPEEGLKFMVYLQKENIIDESGMPKERFSAEFPKEGPSILRIQQVVRGDSAAYFCASSPPGTIDTGELFFGEGSRLTVL.

The chain combines TRBV3-1 (or the pseudogene TRBV3-2) with TRBJ2-7, with a weak D call TRBD2 (5 bases). This CDR3 contains 15 residues. The germline CDR1 and CDR2 sequences are LGHDT and YNNKEL (reference sequence). Trimming stripped 1 base from V and 3 bases from J, with 13 bases between. CDR3 residues: CASSQGLTAGYEQYF. For the CDR3, the DNA is TGTGCCAGCAGCCAAGGACTCACGGCGGGCTACGAGCAGTACTTC.

The chain combines TRBV6-5 with TRBJ1-6; 7 bases are shared with TRBD1. The germline gives CDR1 MNHEY, CDR2 SVGAGI. The CDR3 has 15 amino acids. Losses at the gene ends were 10 bases for V and 9 bases for J; bases not matched to a gene: 15. CDR3 in amino acids: CATIPTRQGSSPLHF. The CDR3 nucleotides are TGTGCCACCATCCCCACTCGACAGGGAAGTTCACCCCTCCACTTT.

V is TRBV9 and J is TRBJ1-6; TRBD1 might be the D (5 bases). The CDR3 covers 12 residues. Between the trimmed V and J ends, which lost 6 bases and 7 bases, there was a span of 8 bases. Germline V gene lookup returns CDR1 SGDLS and CDR2 YYNGEE. The CDR3 DNA sequence: TGTGCCAGCAATGGGGGGAATTCACCCCTCCACTTT. Protein product: CASNGGNSPLHF.

In this sample, this clone turned up once. In the same sample, other DNA sequences code for this CDR3. V usage is TRBV18 and J usage is TRBJ1-2; 8 bases are a match to TRBD1. Per the germline V gene, CDR1 is KGHSH and CDR2 is LQKENI. The CDR3 has 14 amino acids. V trimming: 4 bases; J trimming: 2 bases; junction bases outside the gene matches: 3. CDR3 sequence: CASSRGQGNYGYTF. The CDR3 region has the DNA TGTGCCAGCTCACGAGGACAGGGAAACTATGGCTACACCTTC.

Here the CDR3 DNA reads TGTGCCAGCAGTTTACCAGCAGGGAGGATTGAGCAGTTCTTC. Translated: CASSLPAGRIEQFF. V and J are TRBV28 and TRBJ2-1; D might be TRBD2 (6 bases). Germline CDR1 is MDHEN and CDR2 is SYDVKM. The germline V and J ends were trimmed by 2 bases and 9 bases, with 14 bases remaining between them. This CDR3 is built from 14 residues.

The chain employs TRBV5-1 and TRBJ2-6; 8 bases agree with TRBD1. This CDR3 spans 15 amino acids. Unmatched junction bases numbered 3, after V lost 7 bases and J lost 0 bases. Germline V gene lookup returns CDR1 SGHRS and CDR2 YFSETQ. The CDR3, as DNA: TGCGCCAGCGGACAGGGTGGCTCTGGGGCCAACGTCCTGACTTTC. Its protein product is CASGQGGSGANVLTF.

The CDR3 sequence is CAWSRNNQPQHF. The DNA for the CDR3 is TGTGCCTGGAGCAGAAACAATCAGCCCCAGCATTTT. The chain uses TRBV30 and TRBJ1-5; D gene unclear. Per the germline V gene, CDR1 is GTSNPN and CDR2 is SVGIG (reference sequence). The germline V and J ends were trimmed by 3 bases and 3 bases, with 6 bases remaining between them. This CDR3 has 12 residues.

The chain has TRBV27 and TRBJ2-1, with D tentatively TRBD2 (5 bases). This CDR3 has 16 amino acids. V shed 2 bases and J shed 0 bases, with 11 bases lying between them. Germline V gives CDR1 MNHEY, CDR2 SMNVEV (reference sequence). The CDR3 coding sequence is TGTGCCAGCAGTTTAGATATAGGGAGCTCCTACAATGAGCAGTTCTTC. This codes for CASSLDIGSSYNEQFF.

Remarks on this clone: Other nucleotide sequences in the sample specify the same CDR3. The rearrangement uses TRBV28 and TRBJ1-2; no definite D call. The CDR3 is 13 amino acids. Germline loops: CDR1 MDHEN, CDR2 SYDVKM. Trimming removed 3 bases from V and 4 bases from J, with 9 bases in between. The CDR3 sequence: CASSLSQLYGYTF. CDR3 DNA sequence: TGTGCCAGCAGTTTGTCGCAACTCTATGGCTACACCTTC.

The rearrangement links TRBV5-6 to TRBJ1-4; D is uncertain. Trimming shortened V by 0 bases and J by 0 bases, and 9 bases separated the two germline ends. The CDR3 loop spans 16 amino acids. Germline lookup yields CDR1 SGHDT and CDR2 YYEEEE. As DNA, the CDR3 is TGTGCCAGCAGCTTGGGTTCGTTAGCAACTAATGAAAAACTGTTTTTT. Protein sequence: CASSLGSLATNEKLFF. Filled out from reference TRBV5-6 and TRBJ1-4, the complete variable domain reads DAGVTQSPTHLIKTRGQQVTLRCSPKSGHDTVSWYQQALGQGPQFIFQYYEEEERQRGNFPDRFSGHQFPNYSSELNVNALLLGDSALYLCASSLGSLATNEKLFFGSGTQLSVL.

The chain has TRBV9 and TRBJ2-5; D remains unclear. This CDR3 comprises 14 residues. Trimming cost V 1 base and J 1 base, with 8 bases left between them. Germline lookup yields CDR1 SGDLS and CDR2 YYNGEE. The DNA for the CDR3 is TGTGCCAGCAGCGTATCACTACTCCAAGAGACCCAGTACTTC. It translates to CASSVSLLQETQYF. Full variable domain (missing parts from reference TRBV9 and TRBJ2-5): DSGVTQTPKHLITATGQRVTLRCSPRSGDLSVYWYQQSLDQGLQFLIQYYNGEERAKGNILERFSAQQFPDLHSELNLSSLELGDSALYFCASSVSLLQETQYFGPGTRLLVL.

Remarks on this clone: The sample holds other DNA sequences that translate to the same CDR3. The chain employs TRBV10-3 and TRBJ2-7, with 10 bases that match TRBD1. Per germline, CDR1 ENHRY and CDR2 SYGVKD. The junction had 4 bases not matched to a gene; V was cut back by 3 bases and J by 2 bases. This CDR3 is built from 15 residues. The CDR3 region is CAISDRDRGTYEQYF. CDR3 bases: TGTGCCATCAGTGATAGGGACAGGGGAACCTACGAGCAGTACTTC.

This clone was found a few times. V is TRBV4-1 and J is TRBJ1-2; 8 bases are a match to TRBD1. Losses at the gene ends were 0 bases for V and 4 bases for J; bases not matched to a gene: 10. The CDR3 is made up of 17 amino acids. In germline, CDR1 is MGHRA, CDR2 YSYEKL. The CDR3 loop reads CASSQDIDRGSSYGYTF. CDR3 bases: TGCGCCAGCAGCCAAGACATTGACAGGGGATCTTCCTATGGCTACACCTTC.

This CDR3 is CASSLGLGRQETQYF. CDR3 in DNA: TGCGCCAGCAGCTTGGGACTAGGGAGGCAAGAGACCCAGTACTTC. J is TRBJ2-5 and V is TRBV5-1; possibly TRBD2 for D (6 bases). Trimming left V 0 bases short and J 2 bases short, with 11 bases between. The length of the CDR3 is 15 residues. CDR1 and CDR2 from the germline V gene are SGHRS and YFSETQ.

The CDR3 coding sequence is TGCGCCAGCAGCAGGGAGGTGGGCACTAATGAAAAACTGTTTTTT. The encoded protein is CASSREVGTNEKLFF. V is TRBV5-1 and J is TRBJ1-4; D unresolved. Germline V CDR1 and CDR2: SGHRS, YFSETQ. The CDR3 has 15 amino acids. Trimming left V 4 bases short and J 2 bases short, with 12 bases between. The variable domain in full, completed from reference TRBV5-1 and TRBJ1-4, reads KAGVTQTPRYLIKTRGQQVTLSCSPISGHRSVSWYQQTPGQGLQFLFEYFSETQRNKGNFPGRFSGRQFSNSRSEMNVSTLELGDSALYLCASSREVGTNEKLFFGSGTQLSVL.

The V and J genes are TRBV15 and TRBJ2-3; 7 bases fit TRBD1. The V gene's germline CDR1 is LNHNV and CDR2 YYDKDF (reference sequence). There are 16 residues in the CDR3. Losses at the gene ends were 4 bases for V and 1 base for J; bases not matched to a gene: 8. CDR3 sequence: CATSKHKTGGTDTQYF. CDR3 coding DNA: TGTGCCACCAGCAAACACAAAACAGGGGGCACAGATACGCAGTATTTT.

The V call is TRBV5-1, the J call TRBJ2-5, with 9 positions matching TRBD2. The CDR3 consists of 15 residues. J was trimmed by 4 bases and V by 8 bases; bases with no gene match: 12. The germline CDR1 and CDR2 sequences are SGHRS and YFSETQ. The CDR3 sequence is CASSYSGSGRETQYF. The CDR3 DNA reads TGCGCCAGTTCTTATAGCGGGAGTGGACGAGAGACCCAGTACTTC.